Below, 14 T cell receptor beta chains from the same sample are listed, as sequenced in a study of cytomegalovirus exposure and HLA in healthy donors. Both 60 Vbeta primers and 13 Jbeta primers went into the PCR. Sequenced by immunoSEQ multiplex PCR; TCRdb stores in-frame clones only, minus some. The sample consists of about 160,000 clones, approximately 76% of them appearing once. The sample taken for sequencing was PBMCs. The source is a female donor in good health and CMV-seronegative.

The V and J genes are TRBV29-1 and TRBJ1-4; D might be TRBD1 (5 bases). The CDR3 sequence is 14 residues long. Trimming pared 6 bases from V and 2 bases from J, leaving 13 bases between. Germline CDR1 reads SQVTM; CDR2 reads ANQGSEA. The CDR3 loop reads CSVGGVATNEKLFF. CDR3 coding DNA: TGCAGCGTGGGGGGGGTGGCGACTAATGAAAAACTGTTTTTT.

Only a few counts were recorded for this clone. V usage is TRBV9 and J usage is TRBJ2-3, with TRBD2 matching 12 bases. Germline CDR1 SGDLS, CDR2 YYNGEE. This CDR3 contains 17 residues. Trimming at V came to 0 bases and at J to 2 bases, leaving 4 bases not matched to a gene. DNA of the CDR3: TGTGCCAGCAGCGTAGGGGGGACTAGCGGGTTCACAGATACGCAGTATTTT. It specifies CASSVGGTSGFTDTQYF.

The V call is TRBV7-9, the J call TRBJ1-1; D gene uncertain. CDR3 length: 14 residues. V was trimmed by 8 bases and J by 5 bases, leaving 18 bases between them. Germline V gene data show CDR1 as SEHNR and CDR2 as FQNEAQ (reference sequence). Here the CDR3 reads CASGSLGEGTEAFF. The CDR3 DNA reads as TGTGCCAGCGGGAGCCTTGGGGAAGGTACTGAAGCTTTCTTT.

The J gene is TRBJ1-2, the V gene TRBV15; 8 nucleotides agree with TRBD1. Trimming removed 0 bases from V and 2 bases from J; junction bases left unmatched: 2. CDR1 LNHNV and CDR2 YYDKDF come from the germline V gene (reference sequence). CDR3 size: 15 residues. In nucleotides, the CDR3 is TGTGCCACCAGCAGAGATAGGGACAGGAACTATGGCTACACCTTC. Amino acid sequence: CATSRDRDRNYGYTF.

The V call is TRBV7-2, the J call TRBJ2-1; unclear D gene. Germline V gene sequence: CDR1 SGHTA, CDR2 FQGNSA. Trimming removed 1 base from V and 6 bases from J, with 10 bases in between. This CDR3 spans 14 amino acids. The CDR3 reads CASSLDQATNEQFF. DNA for the CDR3: TGTGCCAGCAGCTTAGATCAGGCAACCAATGAGCAGTTCTTC. The full variable domain, rest sourced from reference TRBV7-2 and TRBJ2-1, is GAGVSQSPSNKVTEKGKDVELRCDPISGHTALYWYRQSLGQGLEFLIYFQGNSAPDKSGLPSDRFSAERTGGSVSTLTIQRTQQEDSAVYLCASSLDQATNEQFFGPGTRLTVL.

This clone was found a few times. The chain carries TRBV29-1 and TRBJ2-1, with 12 bases fitting TRBD2. In germline, CDR1 is SQVTM, CDR2 ANQGSEA. CDR3 length: 14 amino acids. Trimming at V came to 8 bases and at J to 7 bases, leaving 9 bases not matched to a gene. CDR3 nucleotides: TGCAGCCATCTGACTAGCGGGAGAAGTAATGAGCAGTTCTTC. Translation: CSHLTSGRSNEQFF.

The rearrangement uses TRBV2 and TRBJ2-5, with 9 bases matching TRBD2. The CDR3 extends over 14 amino acids. J lost 4 bases, V lost 8 bases, and 8 bases had no gene match. The V gene's germline CDR1 is SNHLY and CDR2 FYNNEI. CDR3 in DNA: TGTGCCAGCGGCTCCGGGACTAGCCTAGAGACCCAGTACTTC. The encoded protein is CASGSGTSLETQYF.

The chain uses TRBV21-1 and TRBJ2-5; the D call of TRBD2 is as the table states it, not checked on the DNA. TRBV21-1 has pseudogene status. The CDR3 totals 15 residues. CDR3 bases: TGTGCCAGCAGCAAAGAACGGGGGGGCCAAGAGACCCAGTACTTC. This encodes CASSKERGGQETQYF.

A few counts support this clone. The chain carries TRBV7-9 and TRBJ2-5; 13 bases align to TRBD2. Germline assignment: CDR1 SEHNR and CDR2 FQNEAQ (reference sequence). Germline trimming cut 4 bases from V and 0 bases from J; bases unmatched to any gene: 2. This CDR3 comprises 16 residues. CDR3 loop: CASSSTSGGNQETQYF. CDR3 DNA: TGTGCCAGCAGCTCGACTAGCGGGGGGAACCAAGAGACCCAGTACTTC. Combining the CDR3 with reference TRBV7-9 and TRBJ2-5 gives the whole variable domain DTGVSQNPRHKITKRGQNVTFRCDPISEHNRLYWYRQTLGQGPEFLTYFQNEAQLEKSRLLSDRFSAERPKGSFSTLEIQRTEQGDSAMYLCASSSTSGGNQETQYFGPGTRLLVL.

The genes are TRBV10-3 and TRBJ2-7; D possibly corresponds to TRBD1 (5 bases). CDR1 and CDR2 (germline): ENHRY, SYGVKD. Trimming cost V 5 bases and J 3 bases, with 8 bases left between them. The CDR3 loop spans 12 amino acids. The CDR3 DNA is TGTGCCATCAGTCTTGACAGCTACGAGCAGTACTTC. The encoded protein is CAISLDSYEQYF.

The J gene is TRBJ1-3, the V gene TRBV7-9; 8 bases map to TRBD1. Germline V gene data show CDR1 as SEHNR and CDR2 as FQNEAQ (reference sequence). The CDR3 consists of 18 residues. Unmatched junction bases numbered 12, after V lost 5 bases and J lost 0 bases. The CDR3 DNA reads as TGTGCCAGCAGCCCCCGACAGGGGCCGATTATCTCTGGAAACACCATATATTTT. The encoded protein is CASSPRQGPIISGNTIYF.

J is TRBJ1-3 and V is TRBV6-5; D may be TRBD1 (5 bases). Germline loops: CDR1 MNHEY, CDR2 SVGAGI. Trimming cost V 4 bases and J 0 bases, with 13 bases left between them. The CDR3 runs to 16 residues. CDR3 residues: CASSSLRVRSGNTIYF. The CDR3, as DNA: TGTGCCAGCAGTTCCCTCAGGGTACGCTCTGGAAACACCATATATTTT.

The genes are TRBV27 and TRBJ2-3, with 9 bases fitting TRBD2. CDR3 length: 15 residues. Looked up from germline, CDR1 is MNHEY and CDR2 is SMNVEV (reference sequence). With 6 bases clipped from V and 5 bases from J, the junction kept 9 bases outside the gene matches. The CDR3 bases are TGTGCCAGCAGCCGACTAGCGGCCCTCATAGATACGCAGTATTTT. It specifies CASSRLAALIDTQYF.

V gene TRBV27 combines with J gene TRBJ1-5; TRBD1 is a possible D gene (5 bases). Germline loops: CDR1 MNHEY, CDR2 SMNVEV (reference sequence). V shed 6 bases and J shed 5 bases, with 11 bases lying between them. This CDR3 spans 13 amino acids. CDR3 sequence reads: CASRWGVDQPQHF. The CDR3 DNA reads as TGTGCCAGCAGGTGGGGGGTTGATCAGCCCCAGCATTTT.